This TCR beta chain was found in a study of shared clonotypes between healthy human individuals. Whole-study results and caveats: Sampling was confined to blood; repertoires within tissues likely differ. Sequencing of the sorted subsets was shown by rarefaction to be incomplete despite large depth.

Terminally differentiated effector memory CD45RA+ cells were excluded from the naive CD8 cells, which were CD45RO-negative and positively selected for CCR7. Details on this clone: What it binds is unknown.

Libraries were prepared by immunoSEQ multiplex PCR; TCRdb keeps only in-frame clonotypes and omits some of them. The data show approximately 2,200,000 clones, about 92% seen once. This CDR3 has 14 residues. Germline loops: CDR1 LNHDA, CDR2 SQIVND (reference sequence). The V segment lost 9 bases and the J segment 5 bases; nucleotides outside the gene matches: 7. The clonotype was recovered from a man between 18 and 29 years old in good health. Some clones in this sample may be carry-over from other donors' samples. The chain links TRBV19 to TRBJ2-2, with TRBD1 matching over 9 bases. The sample was naive CD8+ T cells from PBMCs. Written as DNA, the CDR3 is TGTGCCAGCCAATTGACAGGGGGGACCGGGGAGCTGTTTTTT. Its protein product is CASQLTGGTGELFF.